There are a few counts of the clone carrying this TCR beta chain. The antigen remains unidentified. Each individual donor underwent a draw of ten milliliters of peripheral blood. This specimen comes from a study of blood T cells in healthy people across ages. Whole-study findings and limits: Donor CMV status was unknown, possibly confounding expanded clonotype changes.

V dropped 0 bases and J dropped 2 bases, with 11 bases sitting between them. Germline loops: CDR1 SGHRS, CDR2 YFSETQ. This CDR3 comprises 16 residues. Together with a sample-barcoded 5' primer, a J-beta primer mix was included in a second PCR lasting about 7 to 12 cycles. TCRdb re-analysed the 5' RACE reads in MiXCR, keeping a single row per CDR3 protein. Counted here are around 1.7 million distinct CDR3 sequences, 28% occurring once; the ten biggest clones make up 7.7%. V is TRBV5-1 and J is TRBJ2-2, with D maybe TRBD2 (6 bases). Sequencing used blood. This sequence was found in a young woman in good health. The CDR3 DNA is TGCGCCAGCAGCTTGGGTATACTAGCTAACACCGGGGAGCTGTTTTTT. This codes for CASSLGILANTGELFF. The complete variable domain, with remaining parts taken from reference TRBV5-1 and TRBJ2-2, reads KAGVTQTPRYLIKTRGQQVTLSCSPISGHRSVSWYQQTPGQGLQFLFEYFSETQRNKGNFPGRFSGRQFSNSRSEMNVSTLELGDSALYLCASSLGILANTGELFFGEGSRLTVL.